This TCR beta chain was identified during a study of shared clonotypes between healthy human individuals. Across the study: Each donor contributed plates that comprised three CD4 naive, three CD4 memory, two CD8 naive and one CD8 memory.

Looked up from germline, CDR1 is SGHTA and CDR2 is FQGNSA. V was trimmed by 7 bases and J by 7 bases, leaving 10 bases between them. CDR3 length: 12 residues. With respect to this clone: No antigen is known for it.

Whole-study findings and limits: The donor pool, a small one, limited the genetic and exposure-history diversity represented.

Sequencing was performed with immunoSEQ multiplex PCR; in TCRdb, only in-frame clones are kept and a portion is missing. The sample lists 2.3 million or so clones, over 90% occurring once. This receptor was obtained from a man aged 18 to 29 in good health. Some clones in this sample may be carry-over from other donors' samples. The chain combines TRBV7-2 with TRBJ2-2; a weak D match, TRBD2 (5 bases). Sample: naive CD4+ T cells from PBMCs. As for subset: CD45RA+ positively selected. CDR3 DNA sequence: TGTGCCAGCACGAGGGATAACGGGGAGCTGTTTTTT. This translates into CASTRDNGELFF.